Sequencing of this TCR beta chain was carried out in a study of T cell repertoires in cytomegalovirus infection. Background on the study: Public TCR beta signatures marked donors with CMV infection and the matching HLA.

V gave up 4 bases and J gave up 0 bases, with 29 bases separating them. Germline V gene sequence: CDR1 MDHEN, CDR2 SYDVKM. CDR3 length equals 21 residues. A few counts support this clonotype. The target antigen is unknown. Study results and limitations: CMV-specific TCR beta clonotypes restricted by HLA-C were the ones dominating the ex vivo response. Identification of carriers of CMV plus the relevant HLA was achieved through cumulative public TCR beta family frequency.

MiXCR, applied by TCRdb to the reads, yields one record per CDR3 protein. The table lists 150,000 or so distinct CDR3 sequences, less than 25% of them singletons, with 9.5% to 12% in the top ten. The chain combines TRBV28 with TRBJ2-3, with a possible D match to TRBD2 (11 bases). This TCR was recovered from a human donor in good health (CMV status not recorded). Some clones in this sample may be carry-over from other donors' samples. The sample consisted of PBMCs. In DNA, the CDR3 is TGTGCCAGCAGTTCTGGGACAGGGGTCAGGACTAGCGGGTCTAGCACAGATACGCAGTATTTT. It is translated as CASSSGTGVRTSGSSTDTQYF.